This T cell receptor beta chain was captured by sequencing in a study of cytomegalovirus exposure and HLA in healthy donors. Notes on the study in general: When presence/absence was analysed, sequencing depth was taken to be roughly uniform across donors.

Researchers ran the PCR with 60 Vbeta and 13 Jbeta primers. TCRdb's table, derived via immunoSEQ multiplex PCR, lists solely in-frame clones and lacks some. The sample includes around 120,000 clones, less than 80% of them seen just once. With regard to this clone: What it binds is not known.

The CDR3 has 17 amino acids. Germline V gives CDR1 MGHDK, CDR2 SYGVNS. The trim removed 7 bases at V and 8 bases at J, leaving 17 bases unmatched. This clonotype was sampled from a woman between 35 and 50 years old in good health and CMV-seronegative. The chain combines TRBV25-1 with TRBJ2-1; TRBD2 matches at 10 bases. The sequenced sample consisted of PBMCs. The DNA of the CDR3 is TGTGCCAGCACACCATCCCGACCGGGACTAGCGCTCTATGAGCAGTTCTTC. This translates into CASTPSRPGLALYEQFF.